This T cell receptor (beta chain) was identified in a study of glioma-infiltrating T cells. Broader study findings: Gliomas, especially low-grade, showed above-expected tissue-blood divergence; non-neoplastic patients showed below. CDR3 overlap between tissue and blood was very small.

On this clonotype itself: Its target is not known. A junction end diverges from the germline sequence, so it may reflect a read error.

There are 16 residues in the CDR3. Germline CDR1 reads DFQATT; CDR2 reads SNEGSKA (reference sequence). TCR alpha and beta CDR3 regions were amplified from RNA using iRepertoire nested multiplex PCR. TCRdb independently ran MiXCR on the multiplex PCR reads; one entry per CDR3 protein. The sample shows roughly 10,000 distinct CDR3 sequences, 50% to 65% of them seen only once. This chain links TRBV20-1 with TRBJ2-3; 9 bases align to TRBD2. Sequences were obtained from glioma tissue, nonneoplastic brain tissue, or PBMCs (not recorded which). This TCR was sampled from a human donor with low-grade glioma or glioblastoma, undergoing nonglioma brain surgery, or in good health (not recorded which). The CDR3 DNA reads as TGCAGTGCTAGGCCGGGCGGGACTAGCAGTAGGGATACGCAGTACTTT. Encoded protein: CSARPGGTSSRDTQYF.